Below are 7 T cell receptor beta chains sequenced from a single sample in a study of blood T cell repertoires in COVID-19. Measured with immunoSEQ multiplex PCR; TCRdb has only the in-frame clones, and not every one. The data hold about 73,000 clones, with 83% observed a single time. The source material was peripheral blood. These TCRs come from a woman aged 60 to 75 with acute or convalescent COVID-19.

The chain employs TRBV19 and TRBJ2-1; TRBD1 agrees at 9 bases. The germline CDR1 and CDR2 sequences are LNHDA and SQIVND (reference sequence). J gave up 8 bases and V 5 bases, and 10 bases lay outside the gene matches. This CDR3 contains 15 residues. DNA for the CDR3: TGTGCCAGTAGTCCCGGGACAGGGAGTTTCGATGAGCAGTTCTTC. It encodes CASSPGTGSFDEQFF.

J is TRBJ2-3 and V is TRBV7-6; 10 bases map to TRBD2. Trimming removed 0 bases from V and 3 bases from J; junction bases left unmatched: 3. The CDR3 extends over 16 amino acids. Germline assignment: CDR1 SGHVS and CDR2 FNYEAQ. The CDR3 sequence is CASSLAASGGTDTQYF. CDR3 nucleotides: TGTGCCAGCAGCTTAGCTGCTAGCGGGGGAACAGATACGCAGTATTTT.

This clone showed up just a few times. V gene TRBV4-1 combines with J gene TRBJ1-6; maybe TRBD1 (6 bases). Germline CDR1 and CDR2: MGHRA and YSYEKL. Trimming pared 3 bases from V and 11 bases from J, leaving 11 bases between. CDR3 length equals 13 residues. DNA of the CDR3: TGCGCCAGCAGCCATCTACAGGGCACACCCCTCCACTTT. Its translation: CASSHLQGTPLHF.

The V gene is TRBV6-6, the J gene TRBJ1-1; no clear D. The germline gives CDR1 MNHNY, CDR2 SVGAGI (reference sequence). This CDR3 is built from 13 residues. V gave up 3 bases and J gave up 0 bases, with 5 bases separating them. CDR3 in DNA: TGTGCCAGCAGTTATTCCATGAACACTGAAGCTTTCTTT. Amino acid sequence: CASSYSMNTEAFF.

The chain employs TRBV9 and TRBJ2-7; 11 bases fit TRBD2. Germline-derived CDR1 and CDR2 are SGDLS and YYNGEE. There are 14 residues in the CDR3. The junction had 1 base not matched to a gene; V was cut back by 0 bases and J by 5 bases. CDR3 protein: CASSVGTSGHEQYF. The CDR3 DNA reads as TGTGCCAGCAGCGTAGGGACTAGCGGGCACGAGCAGTACTTC.

The chain carries TRBV19 and TRBJ1-2; D perhaps matches TRBD1 (6 bases). Germline loops: CDR1 LNHDA, CDR2 SQIVND (reference sequence). The V and J ends lost 4 bases and 4 bases respectively, with 19 bases between them. The CDR3 consists of 16 residues. Here the CDR3 DNA reads TGTGCCAGTAGTAGGCCCCCAGGGGCCCTCCTCTATGGCTACACCTTC. This encodes CASSRPPGALLYGYTF.

Only a few counts were recorded for this clone. The chain employs TRBV4-1 and TRBJ2-1; D might be TRBD1 (5 bases). CDR1 and CDR2 (germline): MGHRA, YSYEKL. The CDR3 sequence is 18 residues long. Between the trimmed V and J ends, which lost 1 base and 4 bases, there was a span of 20 bases. CDR3: CASSQGNSQGQEYNEQFF. CDR3 nucleotides: TGCGCCAGCAGCCAAGGCAATTCGCAGGGTCAGGAGTACAATGAGCAGTTCTTC.